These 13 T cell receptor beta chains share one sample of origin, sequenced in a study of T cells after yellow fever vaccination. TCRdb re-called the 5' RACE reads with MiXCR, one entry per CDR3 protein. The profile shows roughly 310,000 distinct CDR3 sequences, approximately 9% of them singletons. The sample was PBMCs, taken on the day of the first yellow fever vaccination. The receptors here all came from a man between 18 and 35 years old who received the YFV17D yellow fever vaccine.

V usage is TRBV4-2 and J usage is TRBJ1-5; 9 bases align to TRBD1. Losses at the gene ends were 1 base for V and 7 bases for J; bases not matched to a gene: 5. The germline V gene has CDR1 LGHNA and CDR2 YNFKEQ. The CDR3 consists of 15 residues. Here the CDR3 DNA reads TGTGCCAGCAGCCAAGGGACAGGGGACGAACAGCCCCAGCATTTT. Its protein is CASSQGTGDEQPQHF.

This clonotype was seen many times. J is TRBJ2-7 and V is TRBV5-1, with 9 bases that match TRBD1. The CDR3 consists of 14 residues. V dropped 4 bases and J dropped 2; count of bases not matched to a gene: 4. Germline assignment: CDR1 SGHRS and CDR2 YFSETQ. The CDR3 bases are TGCGCCAGCAGCCCAGGGACAGGGACCTACGAGCAGTACGTC. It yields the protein CASSPGTGTYEQYV.

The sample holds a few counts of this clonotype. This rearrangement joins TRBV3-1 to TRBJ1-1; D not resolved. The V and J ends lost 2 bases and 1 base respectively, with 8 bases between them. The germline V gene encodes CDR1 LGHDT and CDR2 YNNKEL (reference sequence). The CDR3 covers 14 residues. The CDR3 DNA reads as TGTGCCAGCAGCCAATCCTGGCAGAACACTGAAGCTTTCTTT. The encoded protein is CASSQSWQNTEAFF.

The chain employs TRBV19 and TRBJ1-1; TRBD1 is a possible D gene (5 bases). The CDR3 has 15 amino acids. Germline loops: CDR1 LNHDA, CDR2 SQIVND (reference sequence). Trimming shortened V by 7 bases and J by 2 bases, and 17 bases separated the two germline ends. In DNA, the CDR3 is TGTGCCAGTAAACAGGTAGGGGCTACAAACACTGAAGCTTTCTTT. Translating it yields CASKQVGATNTEAFF.

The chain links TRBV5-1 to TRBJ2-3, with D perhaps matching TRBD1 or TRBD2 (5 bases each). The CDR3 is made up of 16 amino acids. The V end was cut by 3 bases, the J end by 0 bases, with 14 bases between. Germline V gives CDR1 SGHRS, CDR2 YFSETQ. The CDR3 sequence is CASSYTRGSSTDTQYF. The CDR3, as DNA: TGCGCCAGCAGCTACACTCGGGGCAGTAGCACAGATACGCAGTATTTT.

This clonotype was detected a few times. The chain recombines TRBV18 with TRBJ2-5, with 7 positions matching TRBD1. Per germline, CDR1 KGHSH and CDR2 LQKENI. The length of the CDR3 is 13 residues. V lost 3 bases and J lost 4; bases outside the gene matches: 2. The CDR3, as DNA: TGTGCCAGCTCACCTGGGGACAGAGAGACCCAGTACTTC. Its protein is CASSPGDRETQYF.

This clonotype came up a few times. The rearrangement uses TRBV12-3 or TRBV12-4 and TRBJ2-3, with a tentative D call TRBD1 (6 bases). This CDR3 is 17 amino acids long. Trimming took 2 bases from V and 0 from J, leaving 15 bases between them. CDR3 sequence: CASSLPRDISSTDTQYF. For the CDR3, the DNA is TGTGCCAGCAGTTTACCCCGGGACATTTCTAGCACAGATACGCAGTATTTT.

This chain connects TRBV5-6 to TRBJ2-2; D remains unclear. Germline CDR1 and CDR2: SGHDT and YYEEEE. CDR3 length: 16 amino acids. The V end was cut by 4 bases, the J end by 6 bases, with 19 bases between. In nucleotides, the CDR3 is TGTGCCAGCAGCGGATGGACGGCCCCCCGCCCCGGGGAGCTGTTTTTT. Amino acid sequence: CASSGWTAPRPGELFF.

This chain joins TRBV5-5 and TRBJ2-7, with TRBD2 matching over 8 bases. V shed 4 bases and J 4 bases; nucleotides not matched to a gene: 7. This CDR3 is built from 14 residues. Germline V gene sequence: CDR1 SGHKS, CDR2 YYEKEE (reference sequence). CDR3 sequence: CASSPAGGGYEQYV. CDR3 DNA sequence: TGTGCCAGCAGCCCGGCGGGGGGAGGGTACGAGCAGTACGTC.

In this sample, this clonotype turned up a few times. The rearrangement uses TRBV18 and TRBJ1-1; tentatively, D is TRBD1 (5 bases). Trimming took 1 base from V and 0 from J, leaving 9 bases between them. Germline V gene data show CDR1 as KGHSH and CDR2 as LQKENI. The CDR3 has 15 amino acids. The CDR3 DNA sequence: TGTGCCAGCTCACCACGACAGAGCATGAACACTGAAGCTTTCTTT. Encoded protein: CASSPRQSMNTEAFF.

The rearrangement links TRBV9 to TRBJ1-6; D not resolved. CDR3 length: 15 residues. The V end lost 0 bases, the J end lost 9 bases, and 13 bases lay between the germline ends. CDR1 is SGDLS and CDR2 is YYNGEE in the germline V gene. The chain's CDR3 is CASSVGASEGSPLHF. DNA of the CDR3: TGTGCCAGCAGCGTAGGTGCCTCCGAGGGTTCACCCCTCCACTTT.

In nucleotides, the CDR3 is TGTGCCAGCAGTACGCCCGGACGGGGGGCTCACGAGCAGTACGTC. This translates into CASSTPGRGAHEQYV. V and J are TRBV6-2 or TRBV6-3 and TRBJ2-7, with D maybe TRBD2 (7 bases). The V end lost 5 bases, the J end lost 5 bases, and 19 bases lay between the germline ends. Germline V CDR1 and CDR2: MNHEY, SVGEGT. There are 15 residues in the CDR3.

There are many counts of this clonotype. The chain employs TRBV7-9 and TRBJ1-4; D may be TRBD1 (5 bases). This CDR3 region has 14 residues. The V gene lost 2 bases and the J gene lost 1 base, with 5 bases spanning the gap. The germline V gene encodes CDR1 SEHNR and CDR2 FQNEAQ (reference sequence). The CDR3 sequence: CASSLQGTNEKLFF. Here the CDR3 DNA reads TGTGCCAGCAGCTTACAGGGAACTAATGAAAAACTGTTTTTT.